A selection of T cell receptor beta chains follows, all from one sample in a study of cytomegalovirus exposure and HLA in healthy donors. Clones were sequenced by immunoSEQ multiplex PCR, and TCRdb holds only the in-frame ones, with some missing. The sample lists roughly 97,000 clones; around 9.6% were seen once. Sequenced input: PBMCs. These receptor sequences come from a man aged 45-60 years in good health and CMV-seropositive. Both conserved end residues are part of each CDR3. Fields, in order: D gene, V gene, CDR3 protein. A D gene is named only where the DNA matches it firmly.

-,TRBV19,CASAPGSGANVLTF
-,TRBV7-2,CASSLQVDTEAFF
TRBD1,TRBV7-3,CASRRGQGAHTEAFF
TRBD1,TRBV28,CASRTGGRRAEQFF
-,TRBV27,CASSLAGTQTQYF
-,TRBV14,CASREATVNSPLHF
-,TRBV19,CASIPSAASVRGTDTQYF
-,TRBV9,CASSVVGSAYTDTQYF
-,TRBV2,CASRGSSYNSPLHF
-,TRBV6-4,CASSDEAYTEAFF
TRBD1,TRBV30,CAWSVGTGGLETQYF
-,TRBV5-1,CASSLQPNTEAFF
-,TRBV9,CASSVGGDTLWQYF
TRBD1,TRBV11-2,CASSSPGTGVINEQFF
TRBD2,TRBV7-9,CASRTSGRGGEQYF
TRBD1,TRBV9,CASSVDGTGYYEQYF
-,TRBV28,CASSLWDITNYGYTF
TRBD1,TRBV2,CASRDWDRTYEQYF
TRBD1,TRBV6-6,CASSPWQGAGYEQYF
TRBD2,TRBV10-3,CAISESNSGVVETQYF
-,TRBV4-2,CASSRDSSSYNEQFF
TRBD2,TRBV10-3,CAISEGASGSYEQYF
TRBD1,TRBV7-8,CASSPMWGTGGNTIYF
-,TRBV30,CAWSVQRGRQETQYF
TRBD2,TRBV19,CASTHLAGGGDTQYF
-,TRBV4-2,CARRQNEKLFF
TRBD2,TRBV4-1,CASSPRGSAGVTDTQYF
-,TRBV30,CAWSVGGDQPQHF